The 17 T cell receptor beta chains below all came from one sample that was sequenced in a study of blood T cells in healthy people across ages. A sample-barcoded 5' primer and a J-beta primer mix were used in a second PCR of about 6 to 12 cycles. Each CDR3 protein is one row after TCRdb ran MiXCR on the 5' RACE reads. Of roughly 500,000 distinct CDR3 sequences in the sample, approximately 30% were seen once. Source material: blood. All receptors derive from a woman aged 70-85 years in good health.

CDR3: CASSLDHPYNEQFF. CDR3 in DNA: TGCGCCAGCAGCTTGGACCACCCCTACAATGAGCAGTTCTTC. The J gene is TRBJ2-1, the V gene TRBV5-1; D not resolved. V lost 0 bases and J lost 2, with 6 bases in between. Germline CDR1 is SGHRS and CDR2 is YFSETQ. This CDR3 comprises 14 residues.

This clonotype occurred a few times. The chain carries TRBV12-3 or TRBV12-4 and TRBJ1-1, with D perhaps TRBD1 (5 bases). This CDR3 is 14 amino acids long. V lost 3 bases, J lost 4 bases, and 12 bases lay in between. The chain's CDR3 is CASSFGQGSTEAFF. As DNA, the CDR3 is TGTGCCAGCAGTTTCGGGCAGGGCTCCACTGAAGCTTTCTTT.

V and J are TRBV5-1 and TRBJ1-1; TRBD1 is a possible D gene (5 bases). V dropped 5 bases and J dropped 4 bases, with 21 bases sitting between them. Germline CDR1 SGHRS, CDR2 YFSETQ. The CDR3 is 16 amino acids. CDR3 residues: CASSLYSYEGLTEAFF. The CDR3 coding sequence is TGCGCCAGCAGTTTATACAGTTATGAGGGACTCACTGAAGCTTTCTTT.

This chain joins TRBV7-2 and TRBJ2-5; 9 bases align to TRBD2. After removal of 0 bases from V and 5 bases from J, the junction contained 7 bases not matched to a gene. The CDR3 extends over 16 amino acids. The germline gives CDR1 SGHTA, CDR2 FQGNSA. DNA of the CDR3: TGTGCCAGCAGCTTAGCTCTTAGCGGGGGTCGGGAGACCCAGTACTTC. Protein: CASSLALSGGRETQYF.

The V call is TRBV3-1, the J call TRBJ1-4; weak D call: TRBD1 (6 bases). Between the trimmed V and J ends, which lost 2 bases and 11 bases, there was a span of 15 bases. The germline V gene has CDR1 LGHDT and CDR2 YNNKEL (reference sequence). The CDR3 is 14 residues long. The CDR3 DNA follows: TGTGCCAGCAGCCAACGGGACACCCTTGGGAAACTGTTTTTT. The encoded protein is CASSQRDTLGKLFF.

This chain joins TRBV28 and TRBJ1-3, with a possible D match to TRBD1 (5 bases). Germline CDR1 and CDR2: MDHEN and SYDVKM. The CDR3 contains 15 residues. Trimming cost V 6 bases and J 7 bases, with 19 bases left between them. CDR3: CASSPETVASNTIYF. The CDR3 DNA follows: TGTGCCAGCAGCCCAGAGACAGTTGCGTCTAACACCATATATTTT.

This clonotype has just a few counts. This CDR3 is CASRVRGLTTNEQYF. The CDR3 bases are TGTGCCAGCAGGGTACGGGGGTTGACGACCAACGAGCAGTACTTC. V and J are TRBV7-2 and TRBJ2-7; D is possibly TRBD2 (6 bases). CDR3 size: 15 residues. The germline V and J ends were trimmed by 6 bases and 5 bases, with 20 bases remaining between them. Per germline, CDR1 SGHTA and CDR2 FQGNSA.

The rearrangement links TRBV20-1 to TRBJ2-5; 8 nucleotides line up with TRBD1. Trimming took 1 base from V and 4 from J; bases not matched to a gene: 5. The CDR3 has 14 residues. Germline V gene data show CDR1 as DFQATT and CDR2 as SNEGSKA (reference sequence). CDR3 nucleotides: TGCAGTGCTAGAGCAGGGGGCGCGGCAGAGACCCAGTACTTC. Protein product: CSARAGGAAETQYF.

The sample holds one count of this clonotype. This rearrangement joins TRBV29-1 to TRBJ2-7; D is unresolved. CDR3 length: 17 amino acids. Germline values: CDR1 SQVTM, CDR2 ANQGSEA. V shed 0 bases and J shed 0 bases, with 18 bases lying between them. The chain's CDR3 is CSVEEPLFASNSYEQYF. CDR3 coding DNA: TGCAGCGTTGAAGAGCCTCTATTTGCGAGTAACTCCTACGAGCAGTACTTC.

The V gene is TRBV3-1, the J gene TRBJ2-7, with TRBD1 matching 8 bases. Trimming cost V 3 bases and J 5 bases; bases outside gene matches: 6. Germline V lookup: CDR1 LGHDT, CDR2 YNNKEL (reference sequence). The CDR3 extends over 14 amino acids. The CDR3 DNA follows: TGTGCCAGCAGCCACCGGACAGGGACCCACGAGCAGTACTTC. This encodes CASSHRTGTHEQYF.

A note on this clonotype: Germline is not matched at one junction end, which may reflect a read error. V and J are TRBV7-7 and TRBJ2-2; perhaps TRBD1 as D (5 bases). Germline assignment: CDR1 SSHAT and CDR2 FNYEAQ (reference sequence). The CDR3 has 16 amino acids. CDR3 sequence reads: CASSLALDKRSGELFF. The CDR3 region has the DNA TGTGCTAGCAGCTTAGCCCTGGACAAACGATCCGGGGAGCTGTTTTTT. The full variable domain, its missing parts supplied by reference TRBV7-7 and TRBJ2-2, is GAGVSQSPRYKVTKRGQDVTLRCDPISSHATLYWYQQALGQGPEFLTYFNYEAQPDKSGLPSDRFSAERPEGSISTLTIQRTEQRDSAMYRCASSLALDKRSGELFFGEGSRLTVL.

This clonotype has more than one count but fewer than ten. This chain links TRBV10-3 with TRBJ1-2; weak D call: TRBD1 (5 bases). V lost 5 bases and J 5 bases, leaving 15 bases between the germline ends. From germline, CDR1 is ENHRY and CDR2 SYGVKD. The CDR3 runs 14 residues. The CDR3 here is CAISNTGTEYGYTF. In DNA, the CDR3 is TGTGCCATCAGTAACACCGGGACGGAGTATGGCTACACCTTC.

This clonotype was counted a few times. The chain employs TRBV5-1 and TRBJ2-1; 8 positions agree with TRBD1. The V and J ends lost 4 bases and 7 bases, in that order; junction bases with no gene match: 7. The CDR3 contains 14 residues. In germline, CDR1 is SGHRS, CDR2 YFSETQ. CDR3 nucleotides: TGCGCCAGCAGCGACCCAGGGGGCCGAAATGAGCAGTTCTTC. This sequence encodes CASSDPGGRNEQFF.

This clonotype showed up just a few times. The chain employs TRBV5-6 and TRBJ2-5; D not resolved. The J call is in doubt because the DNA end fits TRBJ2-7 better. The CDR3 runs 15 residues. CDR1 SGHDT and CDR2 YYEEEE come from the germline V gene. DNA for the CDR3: TGTGCCAGCAGCTTGTTGGACCGAAGCTCCTACGAGCAGTACTTC. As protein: CASSLLDRSSYEQYF.

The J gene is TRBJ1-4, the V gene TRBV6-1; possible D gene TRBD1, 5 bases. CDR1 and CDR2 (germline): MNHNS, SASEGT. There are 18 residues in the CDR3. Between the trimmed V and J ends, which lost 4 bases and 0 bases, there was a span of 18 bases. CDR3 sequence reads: CASSGGPGQSATNEKLFF. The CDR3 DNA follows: TGTGCCAGCAGTGGGGGACCCGGTCAGAGTGCAACTAATGAAAAACTGTTTTTT.

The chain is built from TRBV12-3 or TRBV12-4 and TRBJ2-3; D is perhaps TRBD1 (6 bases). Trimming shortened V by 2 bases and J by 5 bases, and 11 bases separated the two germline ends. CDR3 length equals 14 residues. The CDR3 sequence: CASSLRQGKDTQYF. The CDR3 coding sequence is TGTGCCAGCAGTTTACGGCAGGGGAAAGATACGCAGTATTTT.

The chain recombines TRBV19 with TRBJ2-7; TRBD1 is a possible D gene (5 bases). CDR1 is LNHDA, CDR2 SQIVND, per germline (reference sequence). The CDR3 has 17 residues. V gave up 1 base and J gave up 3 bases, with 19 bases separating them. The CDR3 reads CASSIAPSLGRGYEQYF. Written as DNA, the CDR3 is TGTGCCAGTAGTATAGCTCCCAGTCTTGGAAGGGGCTACGAGCAGTACTTC.